This T cell receptor beta chain was documented in a study of shared clonotypes between healthy human individuals. The germline V gene encodes CDR1 SEHNR and CDR2 FQNEAQ (reference sequence). The CDR3 runs 12 residues. Sequencing used immunoSEQ multiplex PCR; TCRdb keeps in-frame clones, though not all of them. The sample shows around 650,000 clones, approximately 96% of them seen only once. CD45RO-negative, CCR7-positively selected cells formed the naive CD8 fraction, excluding terminally differentiated effector memory CD45RA+ cells. The chain is built from TRBV7-9 and TRBJ2-5; D is uncertain. Near its end, the DNA agrees better with TRBJ2-7, so the J call may be wrong. The TCR comes from a woman in her thirties in good health. Specimen: naive CD8+ T cells sorted from blood. CDR3 nucleotide sequence: TGTGCCAGCACCTCTGAGGCCCCCGAGCAGTACTTC. Its protein product is CASTSEAPEQYF.